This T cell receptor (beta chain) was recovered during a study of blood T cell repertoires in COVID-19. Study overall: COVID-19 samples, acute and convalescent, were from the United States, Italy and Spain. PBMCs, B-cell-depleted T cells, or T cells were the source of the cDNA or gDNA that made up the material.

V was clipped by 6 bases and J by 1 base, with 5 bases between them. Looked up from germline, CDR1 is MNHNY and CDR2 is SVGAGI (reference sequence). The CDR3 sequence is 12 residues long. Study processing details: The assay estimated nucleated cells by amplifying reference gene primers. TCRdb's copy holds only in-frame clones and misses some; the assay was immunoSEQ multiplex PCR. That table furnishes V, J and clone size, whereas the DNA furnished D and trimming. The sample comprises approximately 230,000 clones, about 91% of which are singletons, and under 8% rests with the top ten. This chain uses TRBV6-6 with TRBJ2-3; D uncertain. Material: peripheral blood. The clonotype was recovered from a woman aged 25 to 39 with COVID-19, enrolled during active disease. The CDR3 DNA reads TGTGCCAGCAGCCCTCGCACAGATACGCAGTATTTT. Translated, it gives CASSPRTDTQYF.